The TCR beta chain under discussion was sequenced for a study of shared clonotypes between healthy human individuals. The assay was immunoSEQ multiplex PCR, and TCRdb's table has in-frame clones only and misses some. The repertoire consists of approximately 1,500,000 clones, with approximately 98% occurring once and the leading ten covering roughly 0.45%. This CDR3 has 13 residues. In germline, CDR1 is SGHRS, CDR2 YFSETQ. Trimming left V 5 bases short and J 6 bases short, with 12 bases between. The TCR comes from a man aged 25-45 years in good health. The sequencing input was naive CD4+ T cells sorted from blood. The subset denotes: CD45RA+ positively selected. The chain couples TRBV5-1 to TRBJ2-1; D gene unclear. CDR3 DNA: TGCGCCAGCAGAGGTGCTTCTGGCAATGAGCAGTTCTTC. This gives the protein CASRGASGNEQFF.